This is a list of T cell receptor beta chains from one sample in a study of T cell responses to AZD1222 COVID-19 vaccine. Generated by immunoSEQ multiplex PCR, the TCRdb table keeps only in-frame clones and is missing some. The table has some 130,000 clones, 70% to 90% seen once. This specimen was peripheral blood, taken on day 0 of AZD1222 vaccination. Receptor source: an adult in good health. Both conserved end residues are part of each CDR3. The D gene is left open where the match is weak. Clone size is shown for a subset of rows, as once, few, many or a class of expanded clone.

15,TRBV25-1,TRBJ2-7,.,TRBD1,CASSATGASSYEQYF,TGTGCCAGCAGTGCCACAGGGGCCTCATCTTACGAGCAGTACTTC
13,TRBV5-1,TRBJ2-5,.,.,CASSLALTETQYF,TGCGCCAGCAGCTTGGCCCTAACGGAGACCCAGTACTTC
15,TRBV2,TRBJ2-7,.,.,CASRNQGVRPYEQYF,TGTGCCAGCAGAAACCAGGGAGTGAGGCCCTACGAGCAGTACTTC
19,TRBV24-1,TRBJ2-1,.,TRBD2,CATSDPGHTLSGGFNEQFF,TGTGCCACCAGTGACCCGGGGCATACGTTGAGCGGGGGTTTTAATGAGCAGTTCTTC
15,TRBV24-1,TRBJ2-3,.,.,CATSDPRPGADTQYF,TGTGCCACCAGTGACCCAAGACCAGGGGCAGATACGCAGTATTTT
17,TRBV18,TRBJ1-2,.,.,CASSPSKNARGWYGYTF,TGTGCCAGCTCACCATCAAAGAATGCTCGGGGATGGTATGGCTACACCTTC
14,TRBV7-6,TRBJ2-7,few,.,CASSLAGQGYEQYF,TGTGCCAGCAGCTTAGCAGGGCAGGGTTACGAGCAGTACTTC
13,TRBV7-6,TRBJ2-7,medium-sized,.,CASSPGPNYEQYF,TGTGCCAGCAGCCCCGGACCAAACTACGAGCAGTACTTC
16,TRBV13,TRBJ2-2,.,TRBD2,CASSPQGLAGWGELFF,TGTGCCAGCAGCCCCCAAGGACTAGCGGGATGGGGGGAGCTGTTTTTT
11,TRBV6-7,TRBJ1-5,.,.,CASSKDQPQHF,TGTGCCAGCAGTAAGGATCAGCCCCAGCATTTT
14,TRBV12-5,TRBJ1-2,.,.,CASAPGGANYGYTF,TGTGCTAGTGCCCCCGGGGGGGCTAACTATGGCTACACCTTC
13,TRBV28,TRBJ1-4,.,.,CATRRPTNEKLFF,TGTGCCACCCGACGTCCAACTAATGAAAAACTGTTTTTT
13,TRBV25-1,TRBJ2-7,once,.,CASSQGGSYEQYF,TGTGCCAGCAGTCAAGGGGGCTCCTACGAGCAGTACTTC
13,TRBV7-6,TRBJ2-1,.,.,CASSFGPTMEQFF,TGTGCCAGCAGCTTCGGGCCAACGATGGAGCAGTTCTTC
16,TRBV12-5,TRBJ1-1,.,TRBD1,CASGSSVGQGNTEAFF,TGTGCTAGTGGTTCGTCCGTAGGACAGGGGAACACTGAAGCTTTCTTT
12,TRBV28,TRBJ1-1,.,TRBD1,CASSLWEQGAFF,TGTGCCAGCAGTTTATGGGAACAGGGGGCTTTCTTT
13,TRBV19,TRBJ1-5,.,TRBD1,CASKGRGNQPQHF,TGTGCCAGTAAGGGCAGGGGGAATCAGCCCCAGCATTTT
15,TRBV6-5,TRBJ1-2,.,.,CASSYSSALGYGYTF,TGTGCCAGCAGTTACTCGTCGGCCCTAGGCTATGGCTACACCTTC
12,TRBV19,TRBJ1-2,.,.,CASSIELRGYTF,TGTGCCAGTAGTATAGAACTTCGGGGCTACACCTTC
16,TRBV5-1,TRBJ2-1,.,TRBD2,CASSPTAGGSYNEQFF,TGCGCCAGCAGCCCCACGGCGGGAGGATCCTACAATGAGCAGTTCTTC
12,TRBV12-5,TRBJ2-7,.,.,CASDLKPYEQYF,TGTGCTAGTGACCTAAAACCCTACGAGCAGTACTTC
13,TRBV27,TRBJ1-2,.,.,CASSFRMNYGYTF,TGTGCCAGCAGTTTTCGTATGAACTATGGCTACACCTTC
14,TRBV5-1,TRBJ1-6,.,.,CASSSWDKSSPLHF,TGCGCCAGCAGCTCCTGGGACAAGAGTTCACCCCTCCACTTT
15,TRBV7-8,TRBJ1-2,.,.,CASSLAYRGDYGYTF,TGTGCCAGCAGCTTGGCCTATCGGGGAGACTATGGCTACACCTTC
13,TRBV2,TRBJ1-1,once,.,CASSTDRNTEAFF,TGTGCCAGCAGTACGGACAGGAACACTGAAGCTTTCTTT
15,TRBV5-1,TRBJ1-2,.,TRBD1,CASSLLTGSNYGYTF,TGCGCCAGCAGCTTGCTGACAGGGTCTAACTATGGCTACACCTTC
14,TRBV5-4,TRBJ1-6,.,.,CASSPTGKNSPLHF,TGTGCCAGCAGCCCCACCGGGAAGAATTCACCCCTCCACTTT
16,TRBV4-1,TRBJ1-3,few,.,CASSPKTGSSGNTIYF,TGCGCCAGCAGCCCCAAAACAGGTAGCTCTGGAAACACCATATATTTT
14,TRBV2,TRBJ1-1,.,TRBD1,CASTRDRWMTEAFF,TGTGCCAGCACCAGGGACAGGTGGATGACTGAAGCTTTCTTT
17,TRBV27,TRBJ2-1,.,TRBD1,CASSLSPPGTGVNEQFF,TGTGCCAGCAGTCTTTCCCCTCCCGGGACAGGGGTCAATGAGCAGTTCTTC
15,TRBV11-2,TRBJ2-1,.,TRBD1,CASSLGSGGRNEQFF,TGTGCCAGCAGCTTAGGCTCAGGGGGCAGGAATGAGCAGTTCTTC
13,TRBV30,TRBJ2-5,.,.,CAWSVRRQETQYF,TGTGCCTGGAGTGTACGAAGGCAAGAGACCCAGTACTTC
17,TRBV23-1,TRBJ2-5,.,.,CASSQSGTLPRKETQYF,TGCGCCAGCAGTCAATCAGGGACCTTACCTCGTAAAGAGACCCAGTACTTC
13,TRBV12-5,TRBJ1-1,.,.,CASGASGGTEAFF,TGTGCTAGTGGAGCTAGCGGGGGGACTGAAGCTTTCTTT
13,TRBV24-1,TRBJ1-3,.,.,CATGSGPGNTIYF,TGTGCCACCGGCTCGGGACCTGGAAACACCATATATTTT
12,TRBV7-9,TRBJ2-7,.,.,CASSLRPYEQYF,TGTGCCAGCAGCTTACGGCCTTACGAGCAGTACTTC
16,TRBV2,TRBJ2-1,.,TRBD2,CASSEGAGGQGNEQFF,TGTGCCAGCAGTGAAGGTGCGGGAGGGCAAGGAAATGAGCAGTTCTTC
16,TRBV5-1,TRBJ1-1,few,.,CASSLYGGAMNTEAFF,TGCGCCAGCAGCTTGTACGGGGGAGCAATGAACACTGAAGCTTTCTTT
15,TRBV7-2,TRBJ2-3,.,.,CASSTGLGGGDTQYF,TGTGCCAGCAGCACTGGACTAGGAGGGGGAGATACGCAGTATTTT
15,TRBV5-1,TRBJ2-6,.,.,CASSLEVSGANVLTF,TGCGCCAGCAGCTTGGAGGTATCTGGGGCCAACGTCCTGACTTTC
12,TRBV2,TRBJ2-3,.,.,CASNPGTDTQYF,TGTGCCAGCAACCCTGGCACAGATACGCAGTATTTT
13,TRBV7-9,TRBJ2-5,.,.,CASQNEGPETQYF,TGTGCCAGTCAGAACGAGGGGCCGGAGACCCAGTACTTC
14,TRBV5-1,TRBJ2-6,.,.,CASSWGSGANVLTF,TGCGCCAGCAGCTGGGGCTCTGGGGCCAACGTCCTGACTTTC
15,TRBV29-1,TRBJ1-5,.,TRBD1,CSVALGQGSNQPQHF,TGCAGCGTTGCCCTAGGACAGGGAAGCAATCAGCCCCAGCATTTT
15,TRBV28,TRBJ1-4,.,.,CASRATRTLNEKLFF,TGTGCCAGCAGAGCGACCCGAACCTTAAATGAAAAACTGTTTTTT
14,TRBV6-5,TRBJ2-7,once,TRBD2,CASSNWGGPYEQYF,TGTGCCAGCAGCAACTGGGGGGGACCCTACGAGCAGTACTTC
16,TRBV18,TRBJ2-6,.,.,CASSPVAQSGANVLTF,TGTGCCAGCTCACCAGTTGCACAGTCTGGGGCCAACGTCCTGACTTTC
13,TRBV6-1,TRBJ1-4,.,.,CASSEQENQKLFF,TGTGCCAGCAGTGAACAGGAAAATCAAAAACTGTTTTTT
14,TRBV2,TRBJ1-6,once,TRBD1,CASSMDRVGSPLHF,TGTGCCAGCAGTATGGACAGGGTCGGTTCACCCCTCCACTTT
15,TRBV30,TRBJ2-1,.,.,CAWTTGSGVYNEQFF,TGTGCCTGGACTACAGGGAGCGGGGTATACAATGAGCAGTTCTTC
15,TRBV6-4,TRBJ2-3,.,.,CASSDSGRGAGTQYF,TGTGCCAGCAGTGACTCGGGGCGGGGTGCCGGTACGCAGTATTTT
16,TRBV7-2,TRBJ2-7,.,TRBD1,CASSTSTTGGGYEQYF,TGTGCCAGCAGCACCTCCACGACAGGGGGCGGGTACGAGCAGTACTTC
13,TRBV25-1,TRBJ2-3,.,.,CASRQGYTDTQYF,TGTGCCAGCAGACAGGGCTACACAGATACGCAGTATTTT
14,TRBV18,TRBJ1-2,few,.,CASSPAGGSSGYTF,TGTGCCAGCTCACCGGCGGGGGGTTCAAGTGGCTACACCTTC